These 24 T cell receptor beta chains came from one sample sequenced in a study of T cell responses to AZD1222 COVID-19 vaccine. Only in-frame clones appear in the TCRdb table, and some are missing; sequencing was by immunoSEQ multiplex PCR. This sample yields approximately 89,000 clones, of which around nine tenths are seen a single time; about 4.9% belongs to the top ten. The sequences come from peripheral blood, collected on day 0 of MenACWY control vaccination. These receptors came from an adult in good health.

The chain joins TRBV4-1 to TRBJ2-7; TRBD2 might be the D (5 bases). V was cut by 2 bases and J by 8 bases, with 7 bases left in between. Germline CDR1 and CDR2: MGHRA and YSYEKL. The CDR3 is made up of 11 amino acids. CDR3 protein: CASSQSGKQYF. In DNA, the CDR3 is TGCGCCAGCAGCCAAAGCGGTAAGCAGTACTTC.

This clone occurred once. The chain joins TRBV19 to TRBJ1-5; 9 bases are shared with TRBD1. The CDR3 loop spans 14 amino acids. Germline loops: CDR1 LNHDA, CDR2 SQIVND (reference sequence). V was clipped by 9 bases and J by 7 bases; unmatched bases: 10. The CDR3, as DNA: TGTGCCAGCAACCCGGGACAGGGCGGCCAGCCCCAGCATTTT. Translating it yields CASNPGQGGQPQHF. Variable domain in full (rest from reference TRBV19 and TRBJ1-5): DGGITQSPKYLFRKEGQNVTLSCEQNLNHDAMYWYRQDPGQGLRLIYYSQIVNDFQKGDIAEGYSVSREKKESFPLTVTSAQKNPTAFYLCASNPGQGGQPQHFGDGTRLSIL.

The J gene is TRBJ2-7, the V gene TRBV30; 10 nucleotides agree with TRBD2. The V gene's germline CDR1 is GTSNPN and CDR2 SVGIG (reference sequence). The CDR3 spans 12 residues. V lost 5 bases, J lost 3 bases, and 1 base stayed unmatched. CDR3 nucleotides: TGTGCCTGGTCTAGCGGGGGCTACGAGCAGTACTTC. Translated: CAWSSGGYEQYF.

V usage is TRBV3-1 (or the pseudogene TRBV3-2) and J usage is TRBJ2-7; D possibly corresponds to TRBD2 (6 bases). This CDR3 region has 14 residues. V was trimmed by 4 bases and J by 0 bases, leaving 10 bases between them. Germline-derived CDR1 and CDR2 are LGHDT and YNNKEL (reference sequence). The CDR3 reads CASSLRRDSYEQYF. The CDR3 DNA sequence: TGTGCCAGCAGCCTGCGGAGGGACTCCTACGAGCAGTACTTC.

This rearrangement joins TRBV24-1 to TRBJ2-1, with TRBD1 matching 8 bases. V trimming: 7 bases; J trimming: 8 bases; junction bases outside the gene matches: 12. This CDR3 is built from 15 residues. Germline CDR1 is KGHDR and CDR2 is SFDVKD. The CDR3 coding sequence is TGTGCCACCAGGGAGTCAGGGGGCCTGAGGGATGAGCAGTTCTTC. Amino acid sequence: CATRESGGLRDEQFF.

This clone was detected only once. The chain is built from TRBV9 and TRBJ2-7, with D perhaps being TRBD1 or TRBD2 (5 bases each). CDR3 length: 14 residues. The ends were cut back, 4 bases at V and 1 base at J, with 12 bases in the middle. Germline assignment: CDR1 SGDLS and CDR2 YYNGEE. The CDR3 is CASSNRDGSYEQYF. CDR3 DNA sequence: TGTGCCAGCAGCAACCGGGACGGATCCTACGAGCAGTACTTC.

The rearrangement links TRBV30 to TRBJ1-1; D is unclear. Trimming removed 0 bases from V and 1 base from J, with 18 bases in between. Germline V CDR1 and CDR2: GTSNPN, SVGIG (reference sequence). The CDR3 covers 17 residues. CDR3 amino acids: CAWSVAGSRLQNTEAFF. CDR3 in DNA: TGTGCCTGGAGTGTAGCAGGTTCGAGGTTACAGAACACTGAAGCTTTCTTT.

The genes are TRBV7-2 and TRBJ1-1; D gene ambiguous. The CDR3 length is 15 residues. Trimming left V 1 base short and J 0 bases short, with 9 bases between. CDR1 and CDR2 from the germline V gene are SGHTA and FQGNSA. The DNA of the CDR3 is TGTGCCAGCAGCTTAGAACGCATCATGAACACTGAAGCTTTCTTT. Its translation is CASSLERIMNTEAFF.

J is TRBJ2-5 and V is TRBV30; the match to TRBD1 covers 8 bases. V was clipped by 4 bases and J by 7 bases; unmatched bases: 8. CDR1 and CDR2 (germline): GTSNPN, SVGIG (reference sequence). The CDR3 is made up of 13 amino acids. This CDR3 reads CAWTGTGGSTQYF. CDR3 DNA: TGTGCCTGGACCGGGACAGGAGGTTCGACCCAGTACTTC.

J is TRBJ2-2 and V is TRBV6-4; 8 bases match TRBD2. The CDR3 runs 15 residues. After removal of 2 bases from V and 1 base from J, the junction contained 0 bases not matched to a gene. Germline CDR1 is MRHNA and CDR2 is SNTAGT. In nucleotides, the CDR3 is TGTGCCAGCAGTGACACTAGCGGGAACACCGGGGAGCTGTTTTTT. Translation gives CASSDTSGNTGELFF.

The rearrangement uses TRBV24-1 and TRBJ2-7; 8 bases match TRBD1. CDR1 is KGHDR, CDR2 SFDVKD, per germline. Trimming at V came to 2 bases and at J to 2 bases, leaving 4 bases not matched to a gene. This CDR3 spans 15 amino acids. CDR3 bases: TGTGCCACCAGTGATTGGACAGGGTCTACCTACGAGCAGTACTTC. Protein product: CATSDWTGSTYEQYF.

The DNA for the CDR3 is TGTGCCAGCAGTCAAGGGGAATACACTGAAGCTTTCTTT. Residues: CASSQGEYTEAFF. The V call is TRBV2, the J call TRBJ1-1; possible D gene TRBD1, 5 bases. Per the germline V gene, CDR1 is SNHLY and CDR2 is FYNNEI. Trimming stripped 5 bases from V and 3 bases from J, with 10 bases between. This CDR3 has 13 residues.

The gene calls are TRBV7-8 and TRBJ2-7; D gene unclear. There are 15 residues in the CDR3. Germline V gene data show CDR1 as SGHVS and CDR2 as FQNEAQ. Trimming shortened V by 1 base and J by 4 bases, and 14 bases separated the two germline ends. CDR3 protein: CASSLDWATLYEQYF. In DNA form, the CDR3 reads TGTGCCAGCAGCTTAGACTGGGCTACCCTTTACGAGCAGTACTTC.

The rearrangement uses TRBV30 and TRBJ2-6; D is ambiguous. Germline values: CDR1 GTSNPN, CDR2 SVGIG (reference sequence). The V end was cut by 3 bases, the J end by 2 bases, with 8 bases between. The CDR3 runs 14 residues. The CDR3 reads CAWRMGTGANVLTF. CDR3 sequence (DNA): TGTGCCTGGAGAATGGGCACTGGGGCCAACGTCCTGACTTTC.

Written as DNA, the CDR3 is TGTGCCAGCAGCGGCCCCCTCCTAGCGGGACACTCCTACGAGCAGTACTTC. This gives the protein CASSGPLLAGHSYEQYF. V gene TRBV12-1 combines with J gene TRBJ2-7; TRBD2 was called by the table and not checked on the DNA. TRBV12-1 is given as a pseudogene. The CDR3 contains 17 residues.

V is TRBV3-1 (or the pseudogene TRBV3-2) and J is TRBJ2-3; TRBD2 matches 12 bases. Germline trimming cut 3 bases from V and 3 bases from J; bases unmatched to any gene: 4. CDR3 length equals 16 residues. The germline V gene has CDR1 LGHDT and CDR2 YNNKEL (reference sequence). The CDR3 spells CASSHRLAGATDTQYF. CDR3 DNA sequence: TGTGCCAGCAGCCATCGACTAGCGGGAGCGACAGATACGCAGTATTTT.

The CDR3 is CASSYGRVLEAFF. DNA for the CDR3: TGTGCCAGCAGTTATGGCAGGGTACTTGAAGCTTTCTTT. The chain has TRBV6-6 and TRBJ1-1; D possibly corresponds to TRBD1 (5 bases). The CDR3 covers 13 residues. V was shortened by 3 bases and J by 7 bases, with 12 bases between the two germline ends. Germline CDR1 and CDR2: MNHNY and SVGAGI (reference sequence).

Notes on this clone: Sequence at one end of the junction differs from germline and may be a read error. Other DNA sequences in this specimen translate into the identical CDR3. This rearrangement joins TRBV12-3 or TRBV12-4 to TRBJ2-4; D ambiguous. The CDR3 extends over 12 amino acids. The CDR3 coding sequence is TGTGCCAGCAGCTTAGCCAAAAACATTCAGTACTTC. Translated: CASSLAKNIQYF.

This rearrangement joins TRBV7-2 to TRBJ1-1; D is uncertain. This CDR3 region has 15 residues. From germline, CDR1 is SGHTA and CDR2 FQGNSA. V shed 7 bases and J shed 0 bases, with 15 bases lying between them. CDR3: CASILAPTLNTEAFF. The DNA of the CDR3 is TGTGCCAGCATCCTAGCTCCGACGTTGAACACTGAAGCTTTCTTT. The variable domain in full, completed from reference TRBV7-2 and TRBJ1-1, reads GAGVSQSPSNKVTEKGKDVELRCDPISGHTALYWYRQSLGQGLEFLIYFQGNSAPDKSGLPSDRFSAERTGGSVSTLTIQRTQQEDSAVYLCASILAPTLNTEAFFGQGTRLTVV.

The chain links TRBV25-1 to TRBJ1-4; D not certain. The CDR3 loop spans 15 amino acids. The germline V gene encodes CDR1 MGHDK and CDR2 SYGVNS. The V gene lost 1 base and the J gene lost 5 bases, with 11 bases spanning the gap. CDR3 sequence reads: CASSESAGLNEKLFF. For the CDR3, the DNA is TGTGCCAGCAGTGAATCGGCAGGCCTGAATGAAAAACTGTTTTTT.

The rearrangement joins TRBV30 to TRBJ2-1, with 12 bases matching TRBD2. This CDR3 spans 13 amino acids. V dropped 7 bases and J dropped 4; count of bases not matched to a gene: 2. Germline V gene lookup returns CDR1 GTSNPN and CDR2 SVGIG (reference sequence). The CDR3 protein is CASGTSGYNEQFF. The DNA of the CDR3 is TGTGCCTCCGGGACTAGCGGGTACAATGAGCAGTTCTTC.

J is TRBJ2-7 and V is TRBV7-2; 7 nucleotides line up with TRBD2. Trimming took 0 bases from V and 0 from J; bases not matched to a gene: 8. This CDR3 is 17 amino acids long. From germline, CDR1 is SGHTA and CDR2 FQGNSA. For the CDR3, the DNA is TGTGCCAGCAGCTTAGCTTCCGGGACTAAGGACTCCTACGAGCAGTACTTC. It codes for CASSLASGTKDSYEQYF.

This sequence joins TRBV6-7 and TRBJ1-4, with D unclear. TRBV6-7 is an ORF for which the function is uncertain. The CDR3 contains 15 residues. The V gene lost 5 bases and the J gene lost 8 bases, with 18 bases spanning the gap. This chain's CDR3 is CASSEPHGEREKLFF. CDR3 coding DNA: TGTGCCAGCAGTGAACCCCACGGGGAGAGGGAAAAACTGTTTTTT.

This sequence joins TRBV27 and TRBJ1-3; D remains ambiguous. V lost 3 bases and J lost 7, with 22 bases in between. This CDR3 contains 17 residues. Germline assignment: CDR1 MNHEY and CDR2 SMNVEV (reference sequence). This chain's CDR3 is CASSLVPPIGRRNTIYF. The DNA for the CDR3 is TGTGCCAGCAGTTTGGTACCCCCCATAGGACGTCGGAACACCATATATTTT.